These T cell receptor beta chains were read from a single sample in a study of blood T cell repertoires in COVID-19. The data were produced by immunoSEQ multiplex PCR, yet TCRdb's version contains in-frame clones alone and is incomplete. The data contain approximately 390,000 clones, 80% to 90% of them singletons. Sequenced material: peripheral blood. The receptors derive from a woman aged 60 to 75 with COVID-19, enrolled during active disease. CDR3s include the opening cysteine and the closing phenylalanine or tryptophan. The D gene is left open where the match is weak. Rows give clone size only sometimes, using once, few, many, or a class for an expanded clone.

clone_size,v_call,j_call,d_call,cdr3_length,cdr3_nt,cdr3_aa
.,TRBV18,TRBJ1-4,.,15,TGTGCCAGCTCACCTAAGGGGAAGGGGAATGAAAAACTGTTTTTT,CASSPKGKGNEKLFF
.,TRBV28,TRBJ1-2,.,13,TGTGCCAGCAGCCAGAGCAGGGGCTATGGCTACACCTTC,CASSQSRGYGYTF
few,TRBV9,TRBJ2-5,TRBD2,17,TGTGCCAGCAGCATCTCGGGACTAGCGTATTATCAAGAGACCCAGTACTTC,CASSISGLAYYQETQYF
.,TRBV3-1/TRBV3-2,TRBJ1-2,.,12,TGTGCCAGCAGCCAAGAGTGGAGCCGCTACACCTTC,CASSQEWSRYTF
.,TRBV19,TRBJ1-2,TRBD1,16,TGTGCCAGTAGTACCCCGGGGACAGGGGGATACTATGGCTACACCTTC,CASSTPGTGGYYGYTF
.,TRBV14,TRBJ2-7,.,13,TGTGCCAGCAGCCACCAGGGTCTGAGGGAGCAGTACTTC,CASSHQGLREQYF
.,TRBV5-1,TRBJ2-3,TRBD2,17,TGCGCCAGCAGCTTGGCCTTGACTAGCGCCCCCACAGATACGCAGTATTTT,CASSLALTSAPTDTQYF
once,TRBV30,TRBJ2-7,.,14,TGTGCCTGGAGTATTTTTGAGGGTTGGGACGAGCAGTACTTC,CAWSIFEGWDEQYF
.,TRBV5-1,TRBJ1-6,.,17,TGCGCCAGCAGCAATACACCACAGGGTAAAAGTAATTCACCCCTCCACTTT,CASSNTPQGKSNSPLHF
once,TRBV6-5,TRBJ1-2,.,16,TGTGCCAGCAGTTACTCGGCCGGGGTCACTAACTATGGCTACACCTTC,CASSYSAGVTNYGYTF
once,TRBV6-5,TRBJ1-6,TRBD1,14,TGTGCCAGCAGCCCCGGGACAGGGGGCTTACCCCTCCACTTT,CASSPGTGGLPLHF
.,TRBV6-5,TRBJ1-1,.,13,TGTGCCAGCAAGAGGGCGCTGAACACTGAAGCTTTCTTT,CASKRALNTEAFF
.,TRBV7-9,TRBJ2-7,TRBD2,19,TGTGCCAGCAGCCCCGTCGGCCCCCGTCGGGGGGGGGTCCCTTACGAGCAGTACTTC,CASSPVGPRRGGVPYEQYF
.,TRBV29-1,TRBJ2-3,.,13,TGCAGCGTTGGAACTAGATTAACAGATACGCAGTATTTT,CSVGTRLTDTQYF
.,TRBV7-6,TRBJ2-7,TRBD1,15,TGTGCCAGCAGCCGTAGGGACAGGGACACACGCGAGCAGTACTTC,CASSRRDRDTREQYF
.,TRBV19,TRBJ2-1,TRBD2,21,TGTGCCAGTAGTCCCTTACCTAAAAAGCTAAGTGGTGGCGGGGGTGAGGCTGAGCAGTTCTTC,CASSPLPKKLSGGGGEAEQFF
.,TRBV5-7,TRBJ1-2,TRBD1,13,TGTGCCAGCAGCCGACAGGGGGCGCGAGGCTACACCTTC,CASSRQGARGYTF
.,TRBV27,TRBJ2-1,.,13,TGTGCCAGTGCCGGCTCCGCGGGGAATGAGCAGTTCTTC,CASAGSAGNEQFF
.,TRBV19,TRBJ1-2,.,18,TGTGCCAGTAGTATAGAAGTGGCAGGGGCTGAGAAATACTATGGCTACACCTTC,CASSIEVAGAEKYYGYTF
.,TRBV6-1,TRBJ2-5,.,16,TGTGCCAGCAGTGAGGGCCTGCGGAGGGTAGGAGAGACCCAGTACTTC,CASSEGLRRVGETQYF
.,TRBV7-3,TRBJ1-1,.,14,TGTGCCAGCAGGCGCGAACGGGGGGCTCCGGAAGCTTTCTTT,CASRRERGAPEAFF
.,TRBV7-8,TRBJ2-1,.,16,TGTGCCAGCAGCTTGTACAGTAACTCTCCCTACAATGAGCAGTTCTTC,CASSLYSNSPYNEQFF
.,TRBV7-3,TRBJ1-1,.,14,TGTGCCAGCAGCTTACAGGGTACGAGCACTGAAGCTTTCTTT,CASSLQGTSTEAFF
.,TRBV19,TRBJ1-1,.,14,TGTGCCAGTAGAAGAGGGGGAGCAAACACTGAAGCTTTCTTT,CASRRGGANTEAFF
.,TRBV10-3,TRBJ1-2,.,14,TGTGCCATCAGTGCACAGGGAGCGGACTATGGCTACACCTTC,CAISAQGADYGYTF
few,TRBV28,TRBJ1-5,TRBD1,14,TGTGCCAGCAGTTCAGGGGGGAGCAATCAGCCCCAGCATTTT,CASSSGGSNQPQHF
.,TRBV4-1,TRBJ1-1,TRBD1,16,TGCGCCAGCAGCCAGCCCTACAGGGGGCCGGGGACTGAAGCTTTCTTT,CASSQPYRGPGTEAFF
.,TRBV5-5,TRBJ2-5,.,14,TGTGCCAGCAGCTTGGCAACCCGGCAAGAGACCCAGTACTTC,CASSLATRQETQYF
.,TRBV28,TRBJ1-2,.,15,TGTGCCAGCACGGGAAGGGGGACCCTCCATTATGGCTACACCTTC,CASTGRGTLHYGYTF
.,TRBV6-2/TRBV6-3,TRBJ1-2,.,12,TGTGCCAGCAGTTATTCCTCTTATGGCTACACCTTC,CASSYSSYGYTF
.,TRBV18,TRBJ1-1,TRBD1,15,TGTGCCAGCTCACCCGGGACAGGGGGCAACACTGAAGCTTTCTTT,CASSPGTGGNTEAFF
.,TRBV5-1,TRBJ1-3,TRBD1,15,TGCGCCAGCAGCTCCCTTGGGGACAGGGTCGACACCATATATTTT,CASSSLGDRVDTIYF